The subject of this entry is one T cell receptor (beta chain). This entry comes from a study of blood T cells in healthy people across ages. Study as a whole: About one barcoded beta molecule per two T cells came from capture by template switching.

This CDR3 spans 13 amino acids. Looked up from germline, CDR1 is MNHEY and CDR2 is SVGEGT. Trimming removed 8 bases from V and 2 bases from J, with 11 bases in between. The authors ran a second PCR of 7 to 11 cycles using a sample-barcoded 5' primer and a J-beta primer mix. Each CDR3 protein gets one entry after TCRdb re-called the 5' RACE reads with MiXCR. The sample yields 650,000 to 900,000 distinct CDR3 sequences, around 62% seen once. J is TRBJ2-3 and V is TRBV6-2 or TRBV6-3; D remains unclear. This TCR derives from a man aged 25-45 years in good health. Sequencing was done on a sample of blood. The CDR3 reads CASSDHFTDTQYF. DNA of the CDR3: TGTGCCAGCTCGGATCATTTCACAGATACGCAGTATTTT.